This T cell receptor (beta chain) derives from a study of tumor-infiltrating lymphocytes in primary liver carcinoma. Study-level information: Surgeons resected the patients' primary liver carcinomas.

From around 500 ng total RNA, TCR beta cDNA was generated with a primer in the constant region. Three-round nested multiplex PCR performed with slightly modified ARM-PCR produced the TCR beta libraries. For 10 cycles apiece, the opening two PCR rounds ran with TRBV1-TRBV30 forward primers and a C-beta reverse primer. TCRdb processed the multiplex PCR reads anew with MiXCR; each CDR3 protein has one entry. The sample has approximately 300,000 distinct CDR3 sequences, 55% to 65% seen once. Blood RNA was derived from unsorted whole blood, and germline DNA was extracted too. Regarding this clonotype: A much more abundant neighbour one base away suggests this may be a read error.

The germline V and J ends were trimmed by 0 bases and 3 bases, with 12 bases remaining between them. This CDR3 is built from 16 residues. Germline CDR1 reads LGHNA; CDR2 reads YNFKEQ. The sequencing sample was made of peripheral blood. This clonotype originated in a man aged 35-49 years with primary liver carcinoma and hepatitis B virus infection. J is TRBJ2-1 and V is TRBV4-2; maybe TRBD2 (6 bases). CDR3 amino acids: CASSQEPLADYNEQFF. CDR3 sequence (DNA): TGTGCCAGCAGCCAAGAGCCACTAGCAGACTACAATGAGCAGTTCTTC.